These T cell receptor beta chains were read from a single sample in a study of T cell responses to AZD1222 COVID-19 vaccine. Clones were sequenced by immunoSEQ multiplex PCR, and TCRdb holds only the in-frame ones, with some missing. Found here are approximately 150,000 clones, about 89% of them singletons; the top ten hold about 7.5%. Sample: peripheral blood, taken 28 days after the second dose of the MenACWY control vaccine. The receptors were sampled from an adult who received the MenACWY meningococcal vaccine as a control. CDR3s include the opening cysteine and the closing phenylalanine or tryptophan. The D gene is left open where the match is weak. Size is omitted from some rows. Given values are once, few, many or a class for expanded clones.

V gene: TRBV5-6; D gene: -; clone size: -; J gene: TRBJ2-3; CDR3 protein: CASSLGGAGPSTDTQYF; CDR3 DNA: TGTGCCAGCAGCTTGGGGGGGGCGGGCCCCAGCACAGATACGCAGTATTTT
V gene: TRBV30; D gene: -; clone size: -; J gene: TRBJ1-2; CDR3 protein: CAWSGRQARTYGYTF; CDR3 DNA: TGTGCCTGGAGTGGCCGACAGGCTAGGACCTATGGCTACACCTTC
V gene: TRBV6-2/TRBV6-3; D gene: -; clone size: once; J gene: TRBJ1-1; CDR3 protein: CASSHRVGNTEAFF; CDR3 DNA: TGTGCCAGCAGTCACAGGGTCGGGAACACTGAAGCTTTCTTT
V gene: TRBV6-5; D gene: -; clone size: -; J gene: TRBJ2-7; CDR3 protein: CASILQNSYEQYF; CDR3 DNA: TGTGCCAGCATTTTGCAAAACTCCTACGAGCAGTACTTC
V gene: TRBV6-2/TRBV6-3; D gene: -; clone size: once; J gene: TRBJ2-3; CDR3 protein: CASSYTLKEWVYTQYF; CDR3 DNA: TGTGCCAGCAGTTACACCTTAAAGGAGTGGGTTTATACGCAGTATTTT
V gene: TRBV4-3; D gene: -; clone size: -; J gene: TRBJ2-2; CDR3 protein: CASSQDRLGNTGELFF; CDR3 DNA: TGCGCCAGCAGCCAAGATCGGTTGGGGAACACCGGGGAGCTGTTTTTT
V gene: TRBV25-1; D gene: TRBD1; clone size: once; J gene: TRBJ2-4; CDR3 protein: CASSEKGTDPLAKNIQYF; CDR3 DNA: TGTGCCAGCAGTGAAAAGGGGACAGACCCCTTAGCCAAAAACATTCAGTACTTC
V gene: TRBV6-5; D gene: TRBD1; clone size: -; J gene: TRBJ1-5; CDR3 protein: CASRDREDQPQHF; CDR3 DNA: TGTGCCAGCCGGGACAGGGAGGATCAGCCCCAGCATTTT
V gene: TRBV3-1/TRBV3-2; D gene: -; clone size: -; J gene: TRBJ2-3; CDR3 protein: CASSRRDTTDTQYF; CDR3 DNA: TGTGCCAGCAGCCGCCGGGACACAACAGATACGCAGTATTTT
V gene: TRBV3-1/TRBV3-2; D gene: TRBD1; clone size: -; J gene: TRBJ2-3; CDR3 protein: CASSHIYGTGPDTQYF; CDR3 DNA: TGTGCCAGCAGCCATATTTACGGGACAGGGCCAGATACGCAGTATTTT
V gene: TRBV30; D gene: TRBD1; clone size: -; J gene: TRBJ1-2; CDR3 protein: CAWSAGTANYGYTF; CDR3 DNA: TGTGCCTGGAGTGCCGGGACAGCTAACTATGGCTACACCTTC
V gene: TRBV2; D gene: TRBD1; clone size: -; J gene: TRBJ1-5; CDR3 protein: CASSGDRSNQPQHF; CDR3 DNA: TGTGCCAGCAGCGGGGACAGGTCCAATCAGCCCCAGCATTTT
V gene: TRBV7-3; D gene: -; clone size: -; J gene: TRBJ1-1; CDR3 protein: CASSSTGNTEAFF; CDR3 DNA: TGTGCCAGCAGCTCGACGGGGAACACTGAAGCTTTCTTT
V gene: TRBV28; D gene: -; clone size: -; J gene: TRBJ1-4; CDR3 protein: CASSLGRRTNEKLFF; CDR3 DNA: TGTGCCAGCAGTTTAGGCCGGAGGACTAATGAAAAACTGTTTTTT
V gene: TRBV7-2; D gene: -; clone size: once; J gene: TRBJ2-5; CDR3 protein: CASSLVAGNQETQYF; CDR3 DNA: TGTGCCAGCAGCTTAGTGGCTGGGAACCAAGAGACCCAGTACTTC
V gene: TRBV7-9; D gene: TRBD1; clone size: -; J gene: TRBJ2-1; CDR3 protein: CASSFGQDHNEQFF; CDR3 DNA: TGTGCCAGCAGCTTCGGACAGGACCACAATGAGCAGTTCTTC
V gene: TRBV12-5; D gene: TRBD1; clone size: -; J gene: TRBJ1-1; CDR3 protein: CASGLGTGTGPSNLNTEAFF; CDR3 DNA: TGTGCTAGTGGTTTGGGTACCGGGACAGGGCCCTCAAACTTGAACACTGAAGCTTTCTTT
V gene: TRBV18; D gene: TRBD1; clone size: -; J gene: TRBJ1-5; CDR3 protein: CASSPVGQGQPQHF; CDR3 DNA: TGTGCCAGCTCACCAGTCGGACAGGGTCAGCCCCAGCATTTT
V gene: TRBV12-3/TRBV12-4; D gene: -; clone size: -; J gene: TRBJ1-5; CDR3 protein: CASSSAGNQPQHF; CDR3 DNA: TGTGCCAGCAGTTCGGCAGGGAATCAGCCCCAGCATTTT
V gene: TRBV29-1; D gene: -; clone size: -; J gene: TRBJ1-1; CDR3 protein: CSAIPGLNLMNTEAFF; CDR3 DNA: TGCAGCGCTATACCGGGGCTTAATCTCATGAACACTGAAGCTTTCTTT
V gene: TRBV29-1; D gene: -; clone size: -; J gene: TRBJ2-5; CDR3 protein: CSAAWVVETQYF; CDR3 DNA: TGCAGCGCCGCCTGGGTAGTGGAGACCCAGTACTTC
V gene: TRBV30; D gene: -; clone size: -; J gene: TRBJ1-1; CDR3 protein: CACFSSMNTEAFF; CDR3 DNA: TGTGCCTGTTTTTCCAGCATGAACACTGAAGCTTTCTTT
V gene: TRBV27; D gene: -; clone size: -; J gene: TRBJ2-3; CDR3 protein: CASSLLMTGPTDTQYF; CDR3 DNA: TGTGCCAGCAGCCTCCTTATGACAGGACCCACAGATACGCAGTATTTT
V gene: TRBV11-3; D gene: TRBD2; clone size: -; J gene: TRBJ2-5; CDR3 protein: CASSLQSGGPQETQYF; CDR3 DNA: TGTGCCAGCAGCCTACAGAGCGGGGGGCCGCAAGAGACCCAGTACTTC
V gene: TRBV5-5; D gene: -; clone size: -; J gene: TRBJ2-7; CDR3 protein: CASSLGRAGTELF; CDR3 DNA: TGTGCCAGCAGTCTGGGGAGGGCGGGGACAGAGTTGTTC
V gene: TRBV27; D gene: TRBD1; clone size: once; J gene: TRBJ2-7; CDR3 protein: CVSRTGGLYEQYF; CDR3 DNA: TGTGTGAGTAGGACAGGTGGGCTCTACGAGCAGTACTTC
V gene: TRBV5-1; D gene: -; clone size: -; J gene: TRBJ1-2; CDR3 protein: CASSHGGSRSGDGYTF; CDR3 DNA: TGCGCCAGCAGCCACGGAGGTAGCAGGTCGGGGGATGGCTACACCTTC
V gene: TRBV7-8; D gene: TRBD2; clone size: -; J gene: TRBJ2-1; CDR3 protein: CASGSTSGGTYNEQFF; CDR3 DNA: TGTGCCAGCGGATCTACTAGCGGGGGAACCTACAATGAGCAGTTCTTC
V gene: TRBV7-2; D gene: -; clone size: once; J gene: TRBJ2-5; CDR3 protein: CASSSYWGNRETQYF; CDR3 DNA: TGTGCCAGCAGCTCGTATTGGGGGAATCGCGAGACCCAGTACTTC